The 11 T cell receptor beta chains listed next were all sequenced from one sample in a study of shared clonotypes between healthy human individuals (dated by TCRdb to about 2020). Library construction relied on the immunoSEQ multiplex PCR assay. The immuneACCESS repertoire file appears here via TCRdb, limited to in-frame rearrangements. These files lack a portion of the clones; in checked studies, under half of the deficit traces to unresolved V genes, and the cause of the others is not known. This sample gives millions of clones in total; about 95% of them show up just once. Roughly 1% of the sample goes to the ten largest clones. CD8 naive samples were obtained by positive selection for CCR7 among CD45RO-negative cells, yielding a CD45RA+CCR7+ population from which TemRA cells were excluded. The sample comprised naive CD8+ T cells sorted from blood. The cell subset or site label on this specimen signifies: CD45RA+CCR7+. These receptor sequences come from a young man in good health.

The V and J genes are TRBV7-9 and TRBJ1-1; D is undetermined. Deletions cut 0 bases from V and 1 base from J, with 6 bases between. The CDR3 length is 14 residues. Germline CDR1 is SEHNR and CDR2 is FQNEAQ (reference sequence). DNA of the CDR3: TGTGCCAGCAGCTTAGCGCCGGGGAACACTGAAGCTTTCTTT. It codes for CASSLAPGNTEAFF.

J is TRBJ2-7 and V is TRBV5-1, with TRBD2 as a possible D gene (5 bases). The germline V and J ends were trimmed by 3 bases and 6 bases, with 13 bases remaining between them. This CDR3 contains 13 residues. The germline V gene encodes CDR1 SGHRS and CDR2 YFSETQ. The CDR3 coding sequence is TGCGCCAGCAGCTCCGTGGTTCGGGGCGAGCAGTACTTC. Its translation is CASSSVVRGEQYF.

This clone was picked up one time. The chain has TRBV5-8 and TRBJ1-2, with TRBD1 matching 10 bases. V lost 3 bases, J lost 1 base, and 6 bases stayed unmatched. The CDR3 consists of 16 residues. Germline assignment: CDR1 SGHTS and CDR2 YDEGEE. CDR3: CASSSRQGAGNYGYTF. CDR3 in DNA: TGTGCCAGCAGCTCTCGACAGGGGGCCGGTAACTATGGCTACACCTTC.

J is TRBJ2-7 and V is TRBV5-6, with TRBD2 matching 8 bases. Germline lookup yields CDR1 SGHDT and CDR2 YYEEEE. With V trimmed by 1 base and J by 6 bases, 6 bases remained unmatched. The CDR3 sequence is 14 residues long. Written as DNA, the CDR3 is TGTGCCAGCAGCTTGACTAGCGGTAGACCCGAGCAGTACTTC. Translated: CASSLTSGRPEQYF.

The sample holds one count of this clone. The chain employs TRBV9 and TRBJ1-1, with D possibly matching TRBD1 (6 bases). The length of the CDR3 is 15 residues. The germline CDR1 and CDR2 sequences are SGDLS and YYNGEE. V shed 0 bases and J shed 1 base, with 10 bases lying between them. CDR3 loop: CASSVATGPNTEAFF. CDR3 nucleotide sequence: TGTGCCAGCAGCGTAGCAACAGGGCCGAACACTGAAGCTTTCTTT.

The CDR3 coding sequence is TGTGCCTGGAGGATACAGGGTGGGCCGTACGAGCAGTACTTC. It translates to CAWRIQGGPYEQYF. V and J are TRBV30 and TRBJ2-7, with TRBD1 as a possible D gene (6 bases). CDR1 and CDR2 (germline): GTSNPN, SVGIG (reference sequence). This CDR3 is built from 14 residues. Deletions cut 3 bases from V and 4 bases from J, with 16 bases between.

The rearrangement uses TRBV5-4 and TRBJ2-2; D possibly uses TRBD1 or TRBD2 (6 bases each). CDR1 SGHNT and CDR2 YYREEE come from the germline V gene (reference sequence). V was pared by 1 base and J by 1 base, with 14 bases between. This CDR3 comprises 17 residues. The CDR3 DNA reads as TGTGCCAGCAGCTTGCCGGGGGCGCCCATGAACACCGGGGAGCTGTTTTTT. This encodes CASSLPGAPMNTGELFF.

V gene TRBV15 combines with J gene TRBJ2-7; 8 bases map to TRBD1. The junction had 10 bases not matched to a gene; V was cut back by 8 bases and J by 1 base. Germline CDR1 reads LNHNV; CDR2 reads YYDKDF (reference sequence). The CDR3 spans 15 residues. This chain's CDR3 is CATVDLGQGSYEQYF. The CDR3 DNA reads as TGTGCCACCGTCGATCTTGGACAGGGATCCTACGAGCAGTACTTC.

The J gene is TRBJ2-7, the V gene TRBV5-6, with D unresolved. The ends were cut back, 0 bases at V and 2 bases at J, with 9 bases in the middle. The CDR3 length is 14 residues. The germline CDR1 and CDR2 sequences are SGHDT and YYEEEE. The CDR3 region is CASSLDPDAYEQYF. Here the CDR3 DNA reads TGTGCCAGCAGCTTGGACCCGGATGCCTACGAGCAGTACTTC.

The chain combines TRBV25-1 with TRBJ1-1, with D unclear. Germline assignment: CDR1 MGHDK and CDR2 SYGVNS. This CDR3 has 13 residues. V lost 5 bases and J lost 6, with 13 bases in between. CDR3 nucleotides: TGTGCCAGCAGTCTTGGGTGGACTTCTGAAGCTTTCTTT. Protein: CASSLGWTSEAFF.

CDR3 DNA sequence: TGTGCCAGCAGTCTAGGACAGGGGACTCAGCCCCAGCATTTT. The encoded protein is CASSLGQGTQPQHF. The J gene is TRBJ1-5, the V gene TRBV27, with 9 bases matching TRBD1. The CDR3 spans 14 residues. V dropped 5 bases and J dropped 6; count of bases not matched to a gene: 5. Per germline, CDR1 MNHEY and CDR2 SMNVEV (reference sequence).